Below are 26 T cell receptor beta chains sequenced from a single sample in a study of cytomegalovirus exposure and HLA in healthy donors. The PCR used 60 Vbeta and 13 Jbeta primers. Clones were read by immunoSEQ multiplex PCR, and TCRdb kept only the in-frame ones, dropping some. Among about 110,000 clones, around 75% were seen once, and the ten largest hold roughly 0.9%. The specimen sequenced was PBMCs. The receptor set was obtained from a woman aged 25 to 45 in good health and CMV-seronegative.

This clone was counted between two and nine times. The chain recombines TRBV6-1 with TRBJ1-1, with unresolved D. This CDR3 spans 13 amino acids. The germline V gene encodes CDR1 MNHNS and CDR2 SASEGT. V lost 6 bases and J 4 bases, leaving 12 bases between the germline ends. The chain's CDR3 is CASRAGLATEAFF. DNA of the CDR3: TGTGCCAGCAGAGCGGGCCTCGCCACTGAAGCTTTCTTT.

CDR3 in amino acids: CASSQDLAGVPDTQYF. The CDR3 region has the DNA TGTGCCAGCAGCCAAGATTTGGCAGGTGTCCCAGATACGCAGTATTTT. V usage is TRBV14 and J usage is TRBJ2-3; unclear D gene. V shed 0 bases and J shed 4 bases, with 14 bases lying between them. The CDR3 covers 16 residues. The germline gives CDR1 SGHDN, CDR2 FVKESK.

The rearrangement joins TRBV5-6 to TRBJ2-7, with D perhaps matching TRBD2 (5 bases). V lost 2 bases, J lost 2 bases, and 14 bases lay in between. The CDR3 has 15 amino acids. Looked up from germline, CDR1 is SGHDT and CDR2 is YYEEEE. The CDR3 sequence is CASSFRTGWPYEQYF. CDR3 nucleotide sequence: TGTGCCAGCAGCTTTCGGACTGGGTGGCCCTACGAGCAGTACTTC.

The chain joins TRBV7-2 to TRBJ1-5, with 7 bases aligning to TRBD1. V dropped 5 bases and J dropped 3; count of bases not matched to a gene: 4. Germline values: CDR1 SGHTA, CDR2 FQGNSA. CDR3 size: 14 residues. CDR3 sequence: CASSAGTDNQPQHF. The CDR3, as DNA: TGTGCCAGCAGCGCCGGGACAGACAATCAGCCCCAGCATTTT. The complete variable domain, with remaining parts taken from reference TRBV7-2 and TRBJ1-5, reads GAGVSQSPSNKVTEKGKDVELRCDPISGHTALYWYRQSLGQGLEFLIYFQGNSAPDKSGLPSDRFSAERTGGSVSTLTIQRTQQEDSAVYLCASSAGTDNQPQHFGDGTRLSIL.

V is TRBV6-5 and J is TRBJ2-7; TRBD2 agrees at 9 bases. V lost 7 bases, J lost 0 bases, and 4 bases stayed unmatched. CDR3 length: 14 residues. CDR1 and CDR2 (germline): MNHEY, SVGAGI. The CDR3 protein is CASNRGGASYEQYF. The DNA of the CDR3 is TGTGCCAGCAATCGCGGGGGGGCCTCCTACGAGCAGTACTTC.

The CDR3 reads CASSLFAEIDGYTF. CDR3 coding DNA: TGTGCCAGCAGCTTATTCGCTGAGATAGATGGCTACACCTTC. The gene calls are TRBV7-9 and TRBJ1-2; no firm D call. The CDR3 loop spans 14 amino acids. CDR1 and CDR2 (germline): SEHNR, FQNEAQ (reference sequence). Deletions cut 2 bases from V and 6 bases from J, with 13 bases between.

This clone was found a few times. The CDR3 reads CASSDAGRPGNTIYF. DNA for the CDR3: TGTGCCAGCAGTGACGCGGGCAGGCCTGGAAACACCATATATTTT. V gene TRBV25-1 combines with J gene TRBJ1-3; D uncertain. V lost 3 bases and J lost 2, with 11 bases in between. The germline gives CDR1 MGHDK, CDR2 SYGVNS. The CDR3 sequence is 15 residues long. Full variable domain (outside the CDR3, taken from reference TRBV25-1 and TRBJ1-3): EADIYQTPRYLVIGTGKKITLECSQTMGHDKMYWYQQDPGMELHLIHYSYGVNSTEKGDLSSESTVSRIRTEHFPLTLESARPSHTSQYLCASSDAGRPGNTIYFGEGSWLTVV.

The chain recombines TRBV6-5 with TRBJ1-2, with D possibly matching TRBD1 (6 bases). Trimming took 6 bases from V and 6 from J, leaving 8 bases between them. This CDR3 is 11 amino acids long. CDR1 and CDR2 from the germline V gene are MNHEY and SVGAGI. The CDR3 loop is CASRGADGYTF. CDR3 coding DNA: TGTGCCAGCAGGGGGGCAGATGGCTACACCTTC.

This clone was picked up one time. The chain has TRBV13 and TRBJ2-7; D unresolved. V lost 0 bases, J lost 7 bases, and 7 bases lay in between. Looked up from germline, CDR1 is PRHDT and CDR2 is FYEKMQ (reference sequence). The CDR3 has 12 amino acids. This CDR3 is CASSLGNKEQYF. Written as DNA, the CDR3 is TGTGCCAGCAGCTTAGGCAACAAGGAGCAGTACTTC.

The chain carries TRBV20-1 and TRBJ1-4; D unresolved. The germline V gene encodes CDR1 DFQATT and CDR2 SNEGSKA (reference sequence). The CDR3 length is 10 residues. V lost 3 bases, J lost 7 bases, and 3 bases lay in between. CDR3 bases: TGCAGTGCTAGCCTTGAAAAACTGTTTTTT. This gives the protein CSASLEKLFF.

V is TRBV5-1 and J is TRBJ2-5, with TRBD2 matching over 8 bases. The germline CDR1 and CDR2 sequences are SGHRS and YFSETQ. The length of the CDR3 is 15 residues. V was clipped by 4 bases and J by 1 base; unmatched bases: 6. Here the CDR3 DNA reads TGCGCCAGCAGCCGCTCAACTAGCGGCCAAGAGACCCAGTACTTC. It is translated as CASSRSTSGQETQYF.

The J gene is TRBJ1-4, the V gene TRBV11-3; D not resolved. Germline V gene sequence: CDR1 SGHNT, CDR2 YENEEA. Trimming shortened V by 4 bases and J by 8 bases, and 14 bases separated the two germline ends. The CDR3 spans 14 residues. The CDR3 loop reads CASSSGGSWEKLFF. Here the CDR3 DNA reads TGTGCCAGCAGCTCCGGAGGTAGCTGGGAAAAACTGTTTTTT.

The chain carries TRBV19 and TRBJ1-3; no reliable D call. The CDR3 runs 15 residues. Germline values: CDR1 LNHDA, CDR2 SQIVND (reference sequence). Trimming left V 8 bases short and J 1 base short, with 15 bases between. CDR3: CASDPAYRSGNTIYF. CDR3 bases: TGTGCCAGTGACCCCGCCTACAGATCTGGAAACACCATATATTTT.

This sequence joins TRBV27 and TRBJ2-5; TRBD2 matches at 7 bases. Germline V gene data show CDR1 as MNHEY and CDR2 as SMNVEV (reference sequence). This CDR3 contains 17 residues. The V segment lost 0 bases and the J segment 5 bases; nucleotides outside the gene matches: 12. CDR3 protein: CASSLSGGGRGRETQYF. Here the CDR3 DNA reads TGTGCCAGCAGTTTATCCGGCGGCGGGAGAGGGCGGGAGACCCAGTACTTC.

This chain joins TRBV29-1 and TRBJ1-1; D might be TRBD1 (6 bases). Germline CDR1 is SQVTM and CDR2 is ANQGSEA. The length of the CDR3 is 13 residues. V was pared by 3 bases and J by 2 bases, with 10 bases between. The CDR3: CSVDQGINTEAFF. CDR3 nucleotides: TGCAGCGTTGATCAGGGGATAAACACTGAAGCTTTCTTT.

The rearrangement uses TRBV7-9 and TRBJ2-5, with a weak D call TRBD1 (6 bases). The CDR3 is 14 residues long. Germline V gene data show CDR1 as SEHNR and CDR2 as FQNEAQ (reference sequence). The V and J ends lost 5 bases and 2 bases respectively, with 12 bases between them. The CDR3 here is CASSPFGQQETQYF. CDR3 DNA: TGTGCCAGCAGCCCCTTCGGACAGCAAGAGACCCAGTACTTC.

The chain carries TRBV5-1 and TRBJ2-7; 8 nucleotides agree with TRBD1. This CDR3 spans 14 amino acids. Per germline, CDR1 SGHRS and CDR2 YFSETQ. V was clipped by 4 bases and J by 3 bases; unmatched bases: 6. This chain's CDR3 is CASSRTGMNYEQYF. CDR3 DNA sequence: TGCGCCAGCAGCAGGACAGGGATGAACTACGAGCAGTACTTC.

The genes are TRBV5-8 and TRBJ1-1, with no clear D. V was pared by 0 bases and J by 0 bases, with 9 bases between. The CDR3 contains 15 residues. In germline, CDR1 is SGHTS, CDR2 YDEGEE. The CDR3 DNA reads TGTGCCAGCAGCTTGGTCGTACAGCTGAACACTGAAGCTTTCTTT. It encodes CASSLVVQLNTEAFF.

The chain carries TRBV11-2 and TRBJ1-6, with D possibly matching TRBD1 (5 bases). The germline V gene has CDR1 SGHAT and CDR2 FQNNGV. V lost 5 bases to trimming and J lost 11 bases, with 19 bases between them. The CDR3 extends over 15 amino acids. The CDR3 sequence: CASSDSGTVKTPLHF. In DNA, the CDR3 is TGTGCCAGCAGCGATTCCGGGACTGTGAAAACACCCCTCCACTTT. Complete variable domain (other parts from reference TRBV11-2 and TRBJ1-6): EAGVAQSPRYKIIEKRQSVAFWCNPISGHATLYWYQQILGQGPKLLIQFQNNGVVDDSQLPKDRFSAERLKGVDSTLKIQPAKLEDSAVYLCASSDSGTVKTPLHFGNGTRLTVT.

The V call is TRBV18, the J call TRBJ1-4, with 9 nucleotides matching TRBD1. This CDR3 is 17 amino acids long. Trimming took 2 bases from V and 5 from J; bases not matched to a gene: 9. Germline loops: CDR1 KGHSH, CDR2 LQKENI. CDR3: CASSPWGTGTGNEKLFF. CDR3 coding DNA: TGTGCCAGCTCACCATGGGGGACCGGGACAGGGAATGAAAAACTGTTTTTT.

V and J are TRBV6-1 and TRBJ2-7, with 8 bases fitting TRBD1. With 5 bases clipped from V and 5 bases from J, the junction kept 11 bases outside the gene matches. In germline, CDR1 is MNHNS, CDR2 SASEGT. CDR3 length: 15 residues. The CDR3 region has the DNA TGTGCCAGCAGTCCCCGGACAGGGTCGACCAACGAGCAGTACTTC. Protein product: CASSPRTGSTNEQYF.

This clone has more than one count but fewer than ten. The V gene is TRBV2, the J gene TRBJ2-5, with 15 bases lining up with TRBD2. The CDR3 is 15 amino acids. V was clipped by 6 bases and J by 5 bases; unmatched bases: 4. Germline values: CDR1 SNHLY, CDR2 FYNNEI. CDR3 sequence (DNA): TGTGCCAGCAGGAGGACTAGCGGGGGGGCTGAGACCCAGTACTTC. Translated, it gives CASRRTSGGAETQYF.

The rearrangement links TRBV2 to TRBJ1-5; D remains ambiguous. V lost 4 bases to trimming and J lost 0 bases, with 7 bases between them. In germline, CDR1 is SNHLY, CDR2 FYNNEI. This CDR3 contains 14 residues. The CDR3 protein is CASSAQISNQPQHF. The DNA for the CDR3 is TGTGCCAGCAGTGCTCAGATTAGCAATCAGCCCCAGCATTTT.

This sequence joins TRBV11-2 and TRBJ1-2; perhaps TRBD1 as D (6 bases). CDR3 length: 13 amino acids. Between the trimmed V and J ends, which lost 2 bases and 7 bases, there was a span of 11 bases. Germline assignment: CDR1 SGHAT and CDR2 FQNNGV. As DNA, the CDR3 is TGTGCCAGCAGCTTACAGGGGCTCGCTGGCTACACCTTC. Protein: CASSLQGLAGYTF.

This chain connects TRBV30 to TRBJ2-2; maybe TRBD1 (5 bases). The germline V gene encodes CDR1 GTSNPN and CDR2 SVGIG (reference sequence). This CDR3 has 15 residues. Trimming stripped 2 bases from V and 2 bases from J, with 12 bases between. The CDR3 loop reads CAWSRPDTNTGELFF. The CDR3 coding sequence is TGTGCCTGGAGTCGGCCGGACACTAACACCGGGGAGCTGTTTTTT.

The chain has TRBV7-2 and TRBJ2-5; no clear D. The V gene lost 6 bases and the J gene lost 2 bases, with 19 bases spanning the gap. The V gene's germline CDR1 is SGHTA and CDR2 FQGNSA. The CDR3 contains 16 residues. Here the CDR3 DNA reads TGTGCCAGCAGTAAGCGCGGTCACGGCGGTCAAGAGACCCAGTACTTC. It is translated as CASSKRGHGGQETQYF.